This is a list of T cell receptor beta chains from one sample in a study of T cells and Merkel cell carcinoma outcomes. Using immunoSEQ multiplex PCR, the repertoire was profiled, and TCRdb retains in-frame clones only, with some absent. Here the sample spans about 15,000 clones, roughly 80% being singletons. Source material: tumor tissue from Merkel cell carcinoma. Receptor source: a human donor with Merkel cell carcinoma. CDR3s include the opening cysteine and the closing phenylalanine or tryptophan. The order of the fields is J gene, D gene, clone size, V gene, CDR3 protein, CDR3 DNA. The D gene is left open where the match is weak. A row's size may be missing; if present it is once, few, many or a size class.

J gene: TRBJ2-7; D gene: .; clone size: .; V gene: TRBV19; CDR3 protein: CASSSGSGYEQYF; CDR3 DNA: TGTGCCAGTAGTAGCGGGTCGGGGTACGAGCAGTACTTC
J gene: TRBJ1-5; D gene: .; clone size: once; V gene: TRBV18; CDR3 protein: CASSLEATNQPQHF; CDR3 DNA: TGTGCCAGCTCACTGGAAGCAACAAATCAGCCCCAGCATTTT
J gene: TRBJ1-1; D gene: .; clone size: .; V gene: TRBV9; CDR3 protein: CASSVMENTEAFF; CDR3 DNA: TGTGCCAGCAGCGTCATGGAGAACACTGAAGCTTTCTTT
J gene: TRBJ1-2; D gene: TRBD1; clone size: .; V gene: TRBV2; CDR3 protein: CASSRDSNYGYTF; CDR3 DNA: TGTGCCAGCAGCCGGGACAGTAACTATGGCTACACCTTC
J gene: TRBJ2-1; D gene: .; clone size: few; V gene: TRBV29-1; CDR3 protein: CSAAGTFLNEQFF; CDR3 DNA: TGCAGCGCGGCGGGCACCTTTTTAAATGAGCAGTTCTTC
J gene: TRBJ2-7; D gene: .; clone size: .; V gene: TRBV19; CDR3 protein: CASSIGGDRAYEQYF; CDR3 DNA: TGTGCCAGTAGTATAGGGGGGGACCGCGCCTACGAGCAGTACTTC
J gene: TRBJ2-3; D gene: TRBD1; clone size: once; V gene: TRBV5-1; CDR3 protein: CASSFGDRVSDTQYF; CDR3 DNA: TGCGCCAGCAGCTTTGGAGACAGGGTTTCAGATACGCAGTATTTT
J gene: TRBJ1-1; D gene: .; clone size: .; V gene: TRBV11-3; CDR3 protein: CASSFSPLPAFF; CDR3 DNA: TGTGCCAGCAGCTTTTCCCCCCTCCCGGCTTTCTTT
J gene: TRBJ2-1; D gene: .; clone size: medium-sized; V gene: TRBV9; CDR3 protein: CASSVAGNEQFF; CDR3 DNA: TGTGCCAGCAGCGTAGCAGGCAATGAGCAGTTCTTC
J gene: TRBJ1-5; D gene: TRBD1; clone size: .; V gene: TRBV5-6; CDR3 protein: CASSLGQGGNQPQHF; CDR3 DNA: TGTGCCAGCAGCTTGGGACAGGGTGGAAATCAGCCCCAGCATTTT
J gene: TRBJ2-7; D gene: TRBD1; clone size: medium-sized; V gene: TRBV9; CDR3 protein: CASNGGQGSYEQYF; CDR3 DNA: TGTGCCAGCAACGGGGGACAGGGTTCCTACGAGCAGTACTTC
J gene: TRBJ2-5; D gene: .; clone size: .; V gene: TRBV7-9; CDR3 protein: CASSPTYGGVETQYF; CDR3 DNA: TGTGCCAGCAGCCCAACGTACGGAGGCGTGGAGACCCAGTACTTC
J gene: TRBJ2-3; D gene: TRBD2; clone size: once; V gene: TRBV28; CDR3 protein: CASSTLAGAGRDTQYF; CDR3 DNA: TGTGCCAGCAGTACCCTAGCGGGGGCGGGGAGGGATACGCAGTATTTT
J gene: TRBJ2-3; D gene: .; clone size: .; V gene: TRBV5-1; CDR3 protein: CASSLWNRYTDTQYF; CDR3 DNA: TGCGCCAGCAGCTTGTGGAACAGATACACAGATACGCAGTATTTT
J gene: TRBJ2-1; D gene: .; clone size: .; V gene: TRBV7-9; CDR3 protein: CASSSNWEQRSHNEQFF; CDR3 DNA: TGTGCCAGCAGCTCTAACTGGGAGCAAAGAAGTCACAATGAGCAGTTCTTC
J gene: TRBJ1-3; D gene: .; clone size: .; V gene: TRBV2; CDR3 protein: CASSEKGNTIYF; CDR3 DNA: TGTGCCAGCAGTGAAAAGGGGAACACCATATATTTT
J gene: TRBJ2-7; D gene: TRBD2; clone size: .; V gene: TRBV5-1; CDR3 protein: CASSTGTSVYEQYF; CDR3 DNA: TGCGCCAGCAGCACCGGGACTAGCGTCTACGAGCAGTACTTC
J gene: TRBJ2-5; D gene: TRBD2; clone size: .; V gene: TRBV7-3; CDR3 protein: CASSLVGGAQETQYF; CDR3 DNA: TGTGCCAGCAGCTTGGTCGGGGGGGCCCAAGAGACCCAGTACTTC
J gene: TRBJ2-1; D gene: .; clone size: .; V gene: TRBV6-6; CDR3 protein: CATGPRIDEQFF; CDR3 DNA: TGTGCCACGGGTCCCCGTATTGATGAGCAGTTCTTC
J gene: TRBJ1-4; D gene: .; clone size: .; V gene: TRBV21-1; CDR3 protein: CASSKYGLRFGEKLFF; CDR3 DNA: TGTGCCAGCAGCAAATATGGGTTGAGGTTTGGCGAAAAACTGTTTTTT
J gene: TRBJ1-2; D gene: .; clone size: .; V gene: TRBV6-5; CDR3 protein: CASSSPGRGTNYGYTF; CDR3 DNA: TGTGCCAGCAGTTCCCCGGGACGTGGGACTAACTATGGCTACACCTTC
J gene: TRBJ2-7; D gene: .; clone size: .; V gene: TRBV30; CDR3 protein: CAWSASTYEQYF; CDR3 DNA: TGTGCCTGGAGTGCCAGTACCTACGAGCAGTACTTC
J gene: TRBJ2-6; D gene: TRBD1; clone size: .; V gene: TRBV7-8; CDR3 protein: CASSLGTGSSRGANVLTF; CDR3 DNA: TGTGCCAGCAGCTTGGGGACAGGGTCGTCTAGGGGGGCCAACGTCCTGACTTTC
J gene: TRBJ2-7; D gene: .; clone size: .; V gene: TRBV5-1; CDR3 protein: CASSAGTAAEQYF; CDR3 DNA: TGCGCCAGCAGCGCCGGGACCGCGGCCGAGCAGTACTTC
J gene: TRBJ2-1; D gene: .; clone size: .; V gene: TRBV6-5; CDR3 protein: CASRRVGNEQFF; CDR3 DNA: TGTGCCAGCAGGCGGGTGGGTAATGAGCAGTTCTTC
J gene: TRBJ1-2; D gene: .; clone size: .; V gene: TRBV5-1; CDR3 protein: CASSLWSEDYGYTF; CDR3 DNA: TGCGCCAGCAGCTTGTGGTCCGAAGACTATGGCTACACCTTC
J gene: TRBJ1-1; D gene: .; clone size: .; V gene: TRBV29-1; CDR3 protein: CSVEGEGAEAFF; CDR3 DNA: TGCAGCGTTGAAGGTGAGGGGGCTGAAGCTTTCTTT
J gene: TRBJ1-5; D gene: .; clone size: .; V gene: TRBV15; CDR3 protein: CATSRDNQPQHF; CDR3 DNA: TGTGCCACCAGCAGGGATAATCAGCCCCAGCATTTT
J gene: TRBJ2-7; D gene: TRBD1; clone size: .; V gene: TRBV28; CDR3 protein: CASSSRDRGLSYEQYF; CDR3 DNA: TGTGCCAGCAGTTCGCGGGACAGGGGGCTCTCCTACGAGCAGTACTTC
J gene: TRBJ1-3; D gene: .; clone size: .; V gene: TRBV2; CDR3 protein: CASSERLPMLGSGNTIYF; CDR3 DNA: TGTGCCAGCAGTGAAAGGCTTCCGATGCTCGGCTCTGGAAACACCATATATTTT
J gene: TRBJ1-1; D gene: TRBD1; clone size: .; V gene: TRBV27; CDR3 protein: CASSPPGGSTEAFF; CDR3 DNA: TGTGCCAGCAGTCCGCCAGGGGGGAGCACTGAAGCTTTCTTT
J gene: TRBJ1-2; D gene: .; clone size: .; V gene: TRBV7-3; CDR3 protein: CASSLRGASNYGYTF; CDR3 DNA: TGTGCCAGCAGCTTAAGGGGGGCCTCTAACTATGGCTACACCTTC
J gene: TRBJ2-1; D gene: .; clone size: .; V gene: TRBV14; CDR3 protein: CASSQTRDTYNEQFF; CDR3 DNA: TGTGCCAGCAGCCAGACCCGGGACACTTACAATGAGCAGTTCTTC
J gene: TRBJ2-1; D gene: .; clone size: .; V gene: TRBV9; CDR3 protein: CASSVEGGMGNEQFF; CDR3 DNA: TGTGCCAGCAGCGTAGAGGGCGGGATGGGCAATGAGCAGTTCTTC
J gene: TRBJ1-6; D gene: TRBD1; clone size: .; V gene: TRBV7-8; CDR3 protein: CASSPHATGGLSYNSPLHF; CDR3 DNA: TGTGCCAGCAGCCCACACGCTACAGGGGGTCTCTCCTATAATTCACCCCTCCACTTT
J gene: TRBJ2-7; D gene: TRBD1; clone size: .; V gene: TRBV5-4; CDR3 protein: CASSLVGTGRYEQYF; CDR3 DNA: TGTGCCAGCAGCTTGGTGGGGACAGGGAGATACGAGCAGTACTTC
J gene: TRBJ1-6; D gene: .; clone size: .; V gene: TRBV30; CDR3 protein: CAWIGGTPAGGNSPLHF; CDR3 DNA: TGTGCCTGGATCGGGGGGACCCCTGCGGGGGGTAATTCACCCCTCCACTTT
J gene: TRBJ1-5; D gene: .; clone size: once; V gene: TRBV7-3; CDR3 protein: CASSPDTNQPQHF; CDR3 DNA: TGTGCCAGCAGCCCCGACACCAATCAGCCCCAGCATTTT
J gene: TRBJ2-3; D gene: TRBD1; clone size: few; V gene: TRBV5-1; CDR3 protein: CASRGQGSTDTQYF; CDR3 DNA: TGCGCCAGCAGGGGACAGGGAAGCACAGATACGCAGTATTTT
J gene: TRBJ1-6; D gene: .; clone size: .; V gene: TRBV19; CDR3 protein: CATRRGNYNSPLHF; CDR3 DNA: TGTGCCACTCGGAGGGGCAACTATAATTCACCCCTCCACTTT
J gene: TRBJ1-3; D gene: .; clone size: .; V gene: TRBV7-9; CDR3 protein: CASSLGTASGNTIYF; CDR3 DNA: TGTGCCAGCAGCTTGGGCACTGCCTCTGGAAACACCATATATTTT
J gene: TRBJ2-7; D gene: .; clone size: .; V gene: TRBV5-1; CDR3 protein: CASSLDGWSNEQYF; CDR3 DNA: TGCGCCAGCAGCTTGGACGGGTGGTCGAATGAGCAGTACTTC
J gene: TRBJ2-5; D gene: .; clone size: once; V gene: TRBV7-3; CDR3 protein: CASSPTGQETQYF; CDR3 DNA: TGTGCCAGCAGCCCGACAGGCCAAGAGACCCAGTACTTC
J gene: TRBJ1-2; D gene: TRBD1; clone size: .; V gene: TRBV6-6; CDR3 protein: CASSVPGGLSGYTF; CDR3 DNA: TGTGCCAGCAGTGTCCCAGGGGGCCTGAGTGGCTACACCTTC
J gene: TRBJ2-3; D gene: .; clone size: .; V gene: TRBV6-1; CDR3 protein: CASTERRDTQYF; CDR3 DNA: TGTGCCAGCACTGAACGGAGAGATACGCAGTATTTT